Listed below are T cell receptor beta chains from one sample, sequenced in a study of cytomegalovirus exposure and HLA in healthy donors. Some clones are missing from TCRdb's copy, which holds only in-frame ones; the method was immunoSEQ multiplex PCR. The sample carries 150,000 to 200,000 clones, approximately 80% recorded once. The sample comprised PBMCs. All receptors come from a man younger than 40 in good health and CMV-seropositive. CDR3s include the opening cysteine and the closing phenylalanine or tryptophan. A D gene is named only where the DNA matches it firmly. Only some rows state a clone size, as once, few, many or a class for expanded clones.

CDR3aa: CASSLAGATNEKLFF; CDR3nt: TGCGCCAGCAGCTTGGCCGGTGCAACTAATGAAAAACTGTTTTTT; abundance: .; j_gene: TRBJ1-4; d_gene: .; v_gene: TRBV5-1
CDR3aa: CASSPGGPSGLWETQYF; CDR3nt: TGTGCCAGCAGCCCTGGGGGGCCTAGCGGGTTGTGGGAGACCCAGTACTTC; abundance: .; j_gene: TRBJ2-5; d_gene: TRBD2; v_gene: TRBV9
CDR3aa: CASGTGDNSNQPQHF; CDR3nt: TGTGCCAGCGGGACAGGGGACAATAGCAATCAGCCCCAGCATTTT; abundance: .; j_gene: TRBJ1-5; d_gene: TRBD1; v_gene: TRBV2
CDR3aa: CATSGRAVDTQYF; CDR3nt: TGTGCCACTAGCGGGAGGGCCGTCGATACGCAGTATTTT; abundance: once; j_gene: TRBJ2-3; d_gene: TRBD2; v_gene: TRBV10-3
CDR3aa: CASSLVLAGQETQYF; CDR3nt: TGTGCCAGCAGCTTAGTACTAGCGGGGCAAGAGACCCAGTACTTC; abundance: .; j_gene: TRBJ2-5; d_gene: TRBD2; v_gene: TRBV11-3
CDR3aa: CASSGGFQETQYF; CDR3nt: TGTGCCAGCAGCGGCGGGTTCCAAGAGACCCAGTACTTC; abundance: .; j_gene: TRBJ2-5; d_gene: .; v_gene: TRBV2
CDR3aa: CASSLALLGGGFNEQFF; CDR3nt: TGTGCCAGCAGTTTAGCCCTTTTGGGCGGGGGATTCAATGAGCAGTTCTTC; abundance: .; j_gene: TRBJ2-1; d_gene: TRBD2; v_gene: TRBV28
CDR3aa: CASSLTSGAHNEQFF; CDR3nt: TGCGCCAGCAGCTTGACTAGCGGGGCCCACAATGAGCAGTTCTTC; abundance: .; j_gene: TRBJ2-1; d_gene: TRBD2; v_gene: TRBV5-1
CDR3aa: CASSSRGVDTEAFF; CDR3nt: TGTGCCAGCAGCTCCAGGGGGGTCGACACTGAAGCTTTCTTT; abundance: .; j_gene: TRBJ1-1; d_gene: TRBD1; v_gene: TRBV7-9
CDR3aa: CAIQSGGATDTQYF; CDR3nt: TGTGCCATCCAGAGCGGGGGGGCGACAGATACGCAGTATTTT; abundance: .; j_gene: TRBJ2-3; d_gene: TRBD2; v_gene: TRBV10-3
CDR3aa: CASSDFTSGHNEQFF; CDR3nt: TGTGCCAGCAGTGACTTTACTAGCGGCCACAATGAGCAGTTCTTC; abundance: .; j_gene: TRBJ2-1; d_gene: TRBD2; v_gene: TRBV6-4
CDR3aa: CASSPPNQPQHF; CDR3nt: TGTGCCAGCAGTCCTCCGAATCAGCCCCAGCATTTT; abundance: .; j_gene: TRBJ1-5; d_gene: .; v_gene: TRBV28
CDR3aa: CASSQDSGGGGKLFF; CDR3nt: TGTGCCAGCAGCCAAGATTCCGGGGGTGGGGGAAAACTGTTTTTT; abundance: .; j_gene: TRBJ1-4; d_gene: .; v_gene: TRBV4-2
CDR3aa: CASSNRGRDYGYTF; CDR3nt: TGCGCCAGCAGTAACAGGGGGCGCGACTATGGCTACACCTTC; abundance: .; j_gene: TRBJ1-2; d_gene: TRBD1; v_gene: TRBV10-1
CDR3aa: CASSIDRGKETQYF; CDR3nt: TGTGCCAGTAGTATAGATCGAGGGAAAGAGACCCAGTACTTC; abundance: once; j_gene: TRBJ2-5; d_gene: .; v_gene: TRBV19
CDR3aa: CASSQDRLEAFF; CDR3nt: TGTGCCAGCAGCCAGGACAGACTTGAAGCTTTCTTT; abundance: few; j_gene: TRBJ1-1; d_gene: .; v_gene: TRBV14
CDR3aa: CSSSEAGTGNTEAFF; CDR3nt: TGTTCCAGCAGCGAAGCCGGGACAGGGAACACTGAAGCTTTCTTT; abundance: .; j_gene: TRBJ1-1; d_gene: TRBD1; v_gene: TRBV7-9
CDR3aa: CASSPGQQETQYF; CDR3nt: TGCGCCAGCAGCCCCGGACAGCAAGAGACCCAGTACTTC; abundance: .; j_gene: TRBJ2-5; d_gene: .; v_gene: TRBV5-1
CDR3aa: CASSPQGGGGGYTF; CDR3nt: TGTGCCAGCAGCCCCCAAGGGGGCGGTGGAGGCTACACCTTC; abundance: .; j_gene: TRBJ1-2; d_gene: TRBD1; v_gene: TRBV6-5
CDR3aa: CASRSGQLSYGYTF; CDR3nt: TGTGCCAGTAGATCGGGACAACTAAGCTATGGCTACACCTTC; abundance: .; j_gene: TRBJ1-2; d_gene: .; v_gene: TRBV19